This entry concerns a single T cell receptor beta chain. This sample was taken from a study of blood T cell repertoires in COVID-19. The overall study: Specimens from acute and convalescent COVID-19 originated in the United States, Italy and Spain. PBMCs, B-cell-depleted T cells, or T cells provided the cDNA or gDNA that made up the material.

The germline gives CDR1 SGHNT, CDR2 YYREEE (reference sequence). V lost 0 bases, J lost 6 bases, and 6 bases lay in between. This CDR3 has 13 residues. Method: immunoSEQ multiplex PCR; TCRdb's copy keeps in-frame clones and lacks some. Of roughly 86,000 clones in the sample, around 85% were seen once. This TCR derives from a woman older than 75 with COVID-19, enrolled during active disease. The chain uses TRBV5-4 and TRBJ2-2; no clear D gene. Source material: peripheral blood. The CDR3 bases are TGTGCCAGCAGCTTGGCTCTTCCCGGGGAGCTGTTTTTT. Its protein is CASSLALPGELFF. The complete variable domain, with remaining parts taken from reference TRBV5-4 and TRBJ2-2, reads ETGVTQSPTHLIKTRGQQVTLRCSSQSGHNTVSWYQQALGQGPQFIFQYYREEENGRGNFPPRFSGLQFPNYSSELNVNALELDDSALYLCASSLALPGELFFGEGSRLTVL.